Reported below is one T cell receptor beta chain. The sample belongs to a study of T cell changes during pregnancy in multiple sclerosis. Sequencing used immunoSEQ multiplex PCR; TCRdb keeps in-frame clones, though not all of them. This sample has about 34,000 clones, with 85% to 90% found just once. The CDR3 has 13 amino acids. V was pared by 4 bases and J by 7 bases, with 14 bases between. Germline assignment: CDR1 WSHSY and CDR2 SAAADI. The V gene is TRBV10-2, the J gene TRBJ2-7; TRBD2 is a possible D gene (5 bases). The TCR originated in a female donor with multiple sclerosis, enrolled in a pregnancy study. The specimen was CD8+ T cells from peripheral blood mononuclear cells, collected in the third trimester of pregnancy. In DNA form, the CDR3 reads TGCGCCAGCAGTGTAGGGCTAGCAGAGGAGCAGTACTTC. Amino acids: CASSVGLAEEQYF.